The TCR beta chain under discussion was sequenced for a study of identical twins. Trimming left V 4 bases short and J 2 bases short, with 14 bases between. This CDR3 comprises 15 residues. Germline V gives CDR1 MGHRA, CDR2 YSYEKL. Using its own MiXCR run on the 5' RACE reads, TCRdb lists one record per CDR3 protein. The sample shows 1.5 million to 2 million distinct CDR3 sequences, more than 30% of them seen only once. The chain uses TRBV4-1 and TRBJ1-2; no reliable D call. Sample: cord blood. The sequence came from a newborn girl in good health. This CDR3 reads CASSPFLDGNYGYTF. CDR3 sequence (DNA): TGCGCCAGCAGCCCCTTCCTTGACGGGAACTATGGCTACACCTTC.